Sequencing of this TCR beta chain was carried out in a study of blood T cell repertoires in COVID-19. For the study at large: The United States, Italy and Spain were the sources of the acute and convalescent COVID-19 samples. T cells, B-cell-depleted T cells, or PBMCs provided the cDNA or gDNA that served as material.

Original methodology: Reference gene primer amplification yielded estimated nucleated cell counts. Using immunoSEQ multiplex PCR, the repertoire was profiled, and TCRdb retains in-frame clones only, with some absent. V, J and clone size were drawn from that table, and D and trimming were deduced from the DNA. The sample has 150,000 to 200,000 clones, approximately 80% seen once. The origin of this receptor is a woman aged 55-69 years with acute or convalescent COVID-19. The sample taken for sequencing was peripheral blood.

Written as DNA, the CDR3 is TGTGCCAGCAGTGCTTTAGCAGTGAGAGGATCGACTGAAGCTTTCTTT. This gives the protein CASSALAVRGSTEAFF. The J gene is TRBJ1-1, the V gene TRBV6-1; no clear D. The CDR3 has 16 amino acids. Germline V gene sequence: CDR1 MNHNS, CDR2 SASEGT. V gave up 4 bases and J gave up 5 bases, with 20 bases separating them.